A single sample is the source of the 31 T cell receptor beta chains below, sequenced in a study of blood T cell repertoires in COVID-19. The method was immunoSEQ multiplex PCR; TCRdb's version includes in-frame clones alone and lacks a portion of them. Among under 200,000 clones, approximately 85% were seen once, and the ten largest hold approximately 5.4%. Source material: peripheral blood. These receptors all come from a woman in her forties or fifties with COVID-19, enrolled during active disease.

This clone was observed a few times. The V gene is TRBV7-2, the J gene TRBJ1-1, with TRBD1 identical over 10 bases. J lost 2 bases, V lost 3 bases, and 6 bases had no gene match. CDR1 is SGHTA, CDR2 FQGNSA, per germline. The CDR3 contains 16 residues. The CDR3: CASSFGTGALNTEAFF. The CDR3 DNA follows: TGTGCCAGCAGCTTTGGGACAGGGGCTCTCAACACTGAAGCTTTCTTT.

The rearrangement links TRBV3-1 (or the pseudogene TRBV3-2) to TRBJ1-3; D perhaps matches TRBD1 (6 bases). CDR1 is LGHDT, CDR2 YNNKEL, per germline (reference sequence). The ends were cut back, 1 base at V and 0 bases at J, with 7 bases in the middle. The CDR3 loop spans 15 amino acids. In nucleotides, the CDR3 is TGTGCCAGCAGCCAAGCGACAGGCTCTGGAAACACCATATATTTT. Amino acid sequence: CASSQATGSGNTIYF.

The CDR3 reads CASSYSLGAQYF. The CDR3, as DNA: TGTGCCAGCAGTTACTCACTCGGGGCCCAGTACTTC. The chain combines TRBV6-2 or TRBV6-3 with TRBJ2-5, with a possible D match to TRBD2 (5 bases). Looked up from germline, CDR1 is MNHEY and CDR2 is SVGEGT. The V gene lost 0 bases and the J gene lost 9 bases, with 8 bases spanning the gap. CDR3 length: 12 amino acids.

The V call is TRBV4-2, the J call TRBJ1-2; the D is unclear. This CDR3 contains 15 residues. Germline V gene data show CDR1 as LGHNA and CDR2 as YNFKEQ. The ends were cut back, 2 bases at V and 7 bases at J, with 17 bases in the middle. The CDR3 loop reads CASSQPGNRVGGYTF. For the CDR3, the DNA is TGTGCCAGCAGCCAACCCGGGAACCGGGTAGGTGGCTACACCTTC.

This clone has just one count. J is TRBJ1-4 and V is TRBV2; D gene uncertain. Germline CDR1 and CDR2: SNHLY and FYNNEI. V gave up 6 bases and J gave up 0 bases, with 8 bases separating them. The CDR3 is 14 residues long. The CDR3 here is CASRIQPTNEKLFF. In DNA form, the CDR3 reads TGTGCCAGCAGGATACAGCCAACTAATGAAAAACTGTTTTTT.

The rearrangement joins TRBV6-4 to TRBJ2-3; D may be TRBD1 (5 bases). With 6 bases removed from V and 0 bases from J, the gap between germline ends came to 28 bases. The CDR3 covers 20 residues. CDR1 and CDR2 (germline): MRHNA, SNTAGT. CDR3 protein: CASRGLAEYVVYSSTDTQYF. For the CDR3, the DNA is TGTGCCAGCAGGGGGCTGGCAGAGTACGTAGTCTATTCTAGCACAGATACGCAGTATTTT.

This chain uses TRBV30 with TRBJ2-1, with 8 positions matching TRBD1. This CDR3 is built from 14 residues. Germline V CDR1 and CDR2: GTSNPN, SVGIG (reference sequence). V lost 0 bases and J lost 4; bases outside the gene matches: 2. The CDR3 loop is CAWSVQGGYNEQFF. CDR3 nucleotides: TGTGCCTGGAGTGTACAGGGGGGTTACAATGAGCAGTTCTTC. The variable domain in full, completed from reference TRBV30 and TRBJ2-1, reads SQTIHQWPATLVQPVGSPLSLECTVEGTSNPNLYWYRQAAGRGLQLLFYSVGIGQISSEVPQNLSASRPQDRQFILSSKKLLLSDSGFYLCAWSVQGGYNEQFFGPGTRLTVL.

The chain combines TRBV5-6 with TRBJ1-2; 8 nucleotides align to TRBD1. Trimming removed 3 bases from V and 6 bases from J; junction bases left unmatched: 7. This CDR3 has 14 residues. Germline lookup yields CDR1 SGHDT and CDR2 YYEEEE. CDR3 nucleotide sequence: TGTGCCAGCAGCTCAATAGACAGGGGCGATGGCTACACCTTC. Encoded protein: CASSSIDRGDGYTF.

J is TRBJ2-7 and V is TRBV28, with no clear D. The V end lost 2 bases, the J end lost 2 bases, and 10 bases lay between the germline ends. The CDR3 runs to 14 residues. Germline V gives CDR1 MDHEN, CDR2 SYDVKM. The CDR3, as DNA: TGTGCCAGCAGTTTACCCGCACTGACCTACGAGCAGTACTTC. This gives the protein CASSLPALTYEQYF.

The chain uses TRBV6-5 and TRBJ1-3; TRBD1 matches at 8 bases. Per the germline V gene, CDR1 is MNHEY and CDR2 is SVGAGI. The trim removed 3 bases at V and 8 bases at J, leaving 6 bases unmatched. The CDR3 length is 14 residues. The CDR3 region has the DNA TGTGCCAGCAGTTATCGGGCAGGGGGCGACACCATATATTTT. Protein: CASSYRAGGDTIYF.

DNA of the CDR3: TGTGCCAGCAGCTTAGTGGGCCAGCGGCAGCAGTTCTTC. Its protein is CASSLVGQRQQFF. The chain recombines TRBV7-9 with TRBJ2-1, with a tentative D call TRBD2 (5 bases). Trimming shortened V by 1 base and J by 11 bases, and 12 bases separated the two germline ends. Germline-derived CDR1 and CDR2 are SEHNR and FQNEAQ (reference sequence). The CDR3 runs 13 residues. Looking up the rest from reference TRBV7-9 and TRBJ2-1 gives the full variable domain: DTGVSQNPRHKITKRGQNVTFRCDPISEHNRLYWYRQTLGQGPEFLTYFQNEAQLEKSRLLSDRFSAERPKGSFSTLEIQRTEQGDSAMYLCASSLVGQRQQFFGPGTRLTVL.

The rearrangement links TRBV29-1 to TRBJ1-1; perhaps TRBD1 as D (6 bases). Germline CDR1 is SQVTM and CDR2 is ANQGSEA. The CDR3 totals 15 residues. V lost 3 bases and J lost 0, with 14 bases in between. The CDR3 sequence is CSVDRGANMNTEAFF. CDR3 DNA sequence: TGCAGCGTTGATCGGGGGGCGAACATGAACACTGAAGCTTTCTTT. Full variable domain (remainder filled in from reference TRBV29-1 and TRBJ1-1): SAVISQKPSRDICQRGTSLTIQCQVDSQVTMMFWYRQQPGQSLTLIATANQGSEATYESGFVIDKFPISRPNLTFSTLTVSNMSPEDSSIYLCSVDRGANMNTEAFFGQGTRLTVV.

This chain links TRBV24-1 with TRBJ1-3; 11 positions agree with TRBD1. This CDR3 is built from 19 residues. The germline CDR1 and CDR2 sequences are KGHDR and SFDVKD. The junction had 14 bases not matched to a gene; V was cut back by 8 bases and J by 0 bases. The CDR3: CATNRNGTGGSFSGNTIYF. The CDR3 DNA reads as TGTGCCACCAATAGAAACGGGACAGGGGGATCCTTCTCTGGAAACACCATATATTTT.

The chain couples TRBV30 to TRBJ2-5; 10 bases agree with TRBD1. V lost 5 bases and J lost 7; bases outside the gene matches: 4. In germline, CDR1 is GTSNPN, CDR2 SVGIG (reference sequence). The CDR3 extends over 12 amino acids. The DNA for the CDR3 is TGTGCCTGGGACAGGGACAGGGGGACCCAGTACTTC. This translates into CAWDRDRGTQYF.

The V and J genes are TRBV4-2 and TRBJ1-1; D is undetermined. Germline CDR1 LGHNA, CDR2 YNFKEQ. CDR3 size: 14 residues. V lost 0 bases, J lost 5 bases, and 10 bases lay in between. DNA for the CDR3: TGTGCCAGCAGCCAAGATAGTTGGAGGACTGAAGCTTTCTTT. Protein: CASSQDSWRTEAFF.

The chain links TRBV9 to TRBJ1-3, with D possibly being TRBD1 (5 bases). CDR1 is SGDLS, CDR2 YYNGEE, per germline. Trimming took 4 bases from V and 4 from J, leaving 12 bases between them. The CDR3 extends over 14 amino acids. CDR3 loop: CASSPGHSGNTIYF. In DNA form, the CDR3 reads TGTGCCAGCAGCCCTGGACACTCCGGAAACACCATATATTTT.

The CDR3 sequence is CASRVGQANNYGYTF. The CDR3 DNA sequence: TGTGCCAGCAGAGTGGGACAGGCGAATAACTATGGCTACACCTTC. The chain combines TRBV27 with TRBJ1-2, with TRBD1 matching over 8 bases. Germline CDR1 is MNHEY and CDR2 is SMNVEV (reference sequence). The CDR3 totals 15 residues. The V gene end was trimmed by 6 bases and the J gene end by 1 base; junction bases not matched to a gene: 7.

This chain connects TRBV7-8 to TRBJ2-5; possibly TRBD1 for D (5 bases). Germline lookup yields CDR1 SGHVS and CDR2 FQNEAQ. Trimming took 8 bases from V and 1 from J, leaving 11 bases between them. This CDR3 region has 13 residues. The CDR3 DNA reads TGTGCCAGCCTAAAGGGGCCCCAAGAGACCCAGTACTTC. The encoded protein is CASLKGPQETQYF.

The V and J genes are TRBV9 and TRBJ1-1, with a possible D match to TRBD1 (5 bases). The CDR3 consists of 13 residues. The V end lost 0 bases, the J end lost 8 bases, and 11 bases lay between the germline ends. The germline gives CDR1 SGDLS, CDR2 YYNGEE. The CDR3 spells CASSVDLTGEAFF. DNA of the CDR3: TGTGCCAGCAGCGTAGATCTAACAGGAGAAGCTTTCTTT.

Here the CDR3 reads CASSIVVTGDSPLHF. The CDR3 bases are TGTGCCAGTAGTATAGTCGTCACAGGGGATTCACCCCTCCACTTT. This sequence joins TRBV19 and TRBJ1-6; 7 nucleotides line up with TRBD1. This CDR3 region has 15 residues. Germline CDR1 and CDR2: LNHDA and SQIVND (reference sequence). J was trimmed by 8 bases and V by 1 base; bases with no gene match: 5.

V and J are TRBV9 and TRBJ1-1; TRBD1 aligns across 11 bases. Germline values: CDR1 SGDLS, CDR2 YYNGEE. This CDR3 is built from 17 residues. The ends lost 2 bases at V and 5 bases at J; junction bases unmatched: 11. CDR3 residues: CASSVTDRGPLITEAFF. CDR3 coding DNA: TGTGCCAGCAGCGTTACGGACAGGGGGCCGCTAATAACTGAAGCTTTCTTT.

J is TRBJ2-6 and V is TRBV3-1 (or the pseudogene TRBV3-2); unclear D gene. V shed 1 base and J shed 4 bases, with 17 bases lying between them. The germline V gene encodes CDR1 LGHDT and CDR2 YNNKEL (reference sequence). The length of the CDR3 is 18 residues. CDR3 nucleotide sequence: TGTGCCAGCAGCCAAGCGGTTCCGCAGGTCTCGGGGGCCAACGTCCTGACTTTC. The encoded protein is CASSQAVPQVSGANVLTF.

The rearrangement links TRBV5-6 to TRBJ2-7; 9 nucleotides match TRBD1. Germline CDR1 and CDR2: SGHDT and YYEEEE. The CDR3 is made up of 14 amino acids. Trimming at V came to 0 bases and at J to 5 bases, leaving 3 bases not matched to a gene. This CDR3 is CASSLGQGGDEQYF. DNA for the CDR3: TGTGCCAGCAGCTTGGGACAGGGGGGAGACGAGCAGTACTTC.

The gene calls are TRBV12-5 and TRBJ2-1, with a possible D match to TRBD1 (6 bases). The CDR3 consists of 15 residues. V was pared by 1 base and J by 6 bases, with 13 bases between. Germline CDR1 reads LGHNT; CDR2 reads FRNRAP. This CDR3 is CASGLGAGVGNEQFF. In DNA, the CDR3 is TGTGCTAGTGGTTTGGGAGCAGGGGTCGGCAATGAGCAGTTCTTC. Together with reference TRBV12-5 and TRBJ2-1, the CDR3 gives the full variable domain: DARVTQTPRHKVTEMGQEVTMRCQPILGHNTVFWYRQTMMQGLELLAYFRNRAPLDDSGMPKDRFSAEMPDATLATLKIQPSEPRDSAVYFCASGLGAGVGNEQFFGPGTRLTVL.

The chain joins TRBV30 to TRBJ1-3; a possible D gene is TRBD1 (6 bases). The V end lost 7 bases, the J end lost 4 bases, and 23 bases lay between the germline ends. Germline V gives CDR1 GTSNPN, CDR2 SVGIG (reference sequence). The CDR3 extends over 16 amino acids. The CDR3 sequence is CAYGGGRLSRGNTIYF. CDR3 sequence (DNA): TGTGCCTACGGCGGGGGGCGGCTGAGTAGAGGAAACACCATATATTTT.

CDR3 amino acids: CAIGGTVGANVLTF. Here the CDR3 DNA reads TGTGCCATCGGAGGGACGGTTGGGGCCAACGTCCTGACTTTC. The V call is TRBV6-5, the J call TRBJ2-6, with D possibly TRBD2 on 6 matching bases. V was trimmed by 10 bases and J by 3 bases, leaving 13 bases between them. The CDR3 length is 14 residues. Per the germline V gene, CDR1 is MNHEY and CDR2 is SVGAGI.

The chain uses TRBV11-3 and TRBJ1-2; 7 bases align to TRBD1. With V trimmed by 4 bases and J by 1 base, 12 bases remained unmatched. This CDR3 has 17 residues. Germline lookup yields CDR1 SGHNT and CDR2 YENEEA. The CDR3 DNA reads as TGTGCCAGCAGCTCCGGACAGGTAGAGACTATTAACTATGGCTACACCTTC. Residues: CASSSGQVETINYGYTF.

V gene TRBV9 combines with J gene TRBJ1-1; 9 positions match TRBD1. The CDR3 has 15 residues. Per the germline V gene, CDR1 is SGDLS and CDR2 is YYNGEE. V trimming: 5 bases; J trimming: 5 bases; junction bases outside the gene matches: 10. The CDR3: CASSPTGGAYTEAFF. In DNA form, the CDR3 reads TGTGCCAGCAGTCCTACAGGGGGCGCGTATACTGAAGCTTTCTTT.

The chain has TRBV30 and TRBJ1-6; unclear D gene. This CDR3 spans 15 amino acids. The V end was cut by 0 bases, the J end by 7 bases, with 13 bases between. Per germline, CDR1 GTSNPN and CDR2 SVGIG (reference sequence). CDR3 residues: CAWSVSGWVNSPLHF. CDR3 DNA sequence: TGTGCCTGGAGTGTATCGGGGTGGGTGAATTCACCCCTCCACTTT.

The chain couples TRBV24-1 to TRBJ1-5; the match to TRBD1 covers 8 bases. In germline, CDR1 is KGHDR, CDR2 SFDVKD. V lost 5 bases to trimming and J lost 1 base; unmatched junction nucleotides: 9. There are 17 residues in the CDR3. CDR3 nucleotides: TGTGCCACCAGTGGGGGGCAGGGGGCGTTCAGCAATCAGCCCCAGCATTTT. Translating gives CATSGGQGAFSNQPQHF.

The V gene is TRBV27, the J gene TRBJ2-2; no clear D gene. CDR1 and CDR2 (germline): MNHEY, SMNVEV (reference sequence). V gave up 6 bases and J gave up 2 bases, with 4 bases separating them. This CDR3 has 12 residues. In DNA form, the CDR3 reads TGTGCCAGCAGCCCTAACACCGGGGAGCTGTTTTTT. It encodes CASSPNTGELFF.